The present TCR beta chain was sequenced within a study of T cells in pancreatic ductal adenocarcinoma (dated by TCRdb to about 2017). General notes on the study: Seeking insight into the adaptive T-cell response that arises naturally, the researchers examined how many CD8+ T cells infiltrated tumors of resected pancreatic ductal adenocarcinoma, where they sat, and what features they had, alongside the same properties of suppressive cells.

V is clipped by 1 base and J by 0 bases, and the sequence between their germline boundaries is 25 bases long. CDR1 SGHNT and CDR2 YYREEE are derived from the germline V gene (reference sequence). Counted from cysteine to phenylalanine, this CDR3 has 20 amino acids. Just the 60-base CDR3 DNA is kept, in frame starting at base 1. The immunoSEQ hsTCRB kit was used to amplify TCR beta CDR3 regions from genomic DNA. An Illumina HiSeq system was used to carry out high-throughput TRB CDR3 sequencing. The study's processing was this. The immunoSEQ software was used to analyze sequencing reads, and nonproductive sequences containing premature stops or frame-shifts were excluded. To calculate repertoire clonality, Shannon entropy was normalized by log2 of the number of unique productive sequences, and that value was subtracted from one. Held by TCRdb, this immuneACCESS table contains in-frame sequences only and omits some clones. Under half of the omission traces to an unresolved V gene where checked; the cause of the rest is unknown. The D gene and trimming were derived from the DNA, and the V and J assignments and clone size from that table. The sample table contains over 90,000 clones; only one count was recorded for over 90% of them. Of the sample, roughly 3.1% is held by the ten largest clones.

Selected pancreatic ductal adenocarcinoma patients had undergone surgery without neoadjuvant therapy. Peripheral blood was collected in heparin tubes, and PBMCs were then isolated from the blood with a histopaque density gradient and cryopreserved in roughly 9.6% DMSO. Using the DNeasy Blood and Tissue Kit with Proteinase K and RNase treatment, genomic DNA was extracted from 7 PBMC and 9 flash-frozen tumor specimens. In the case of this clone: No antigen is known for it. No base-level quality is on record; no much larger clone is a single base apart.

Study-level results and caveats: There was no significant difference in T-cell clonality between tumor and blood, where mean clonality was approximately 0.12 for tumors and 0.072 for blood. Because most pancreatic cancer patients present with inoperable disease, the resected cohort was biased toward the minority with early-stage disease. Comparisons of clonality between tumor and blood may be biased toward lower diversity because tumors are enriched in CD45RO+ effector T cells rather than naive T cells. Compared with tumor samples, blood samples had more total productive templates and roughly 8-fold more unique clonotypes.

What was sequenced was PBMCs. This clonotype was obtained from a human donor with pancreatic ductal adenocarcinoma. The chain uses TRBV5-4 and TRBJ1-2; a weak D assignment points to TRBD1 (6 bases agree). The bases read TGTGCCAGCAGCTTGCGCTCAGGGGTCAATCCCCCTAGAGCTAACTATGGCTACACCTTC. It is translated as CASSLRSGVNPPRANYGYTF.